This T cell receptor beta chain is from a study of T cell changes during pregnancy in multiple sclerosis. Some clones are missing from TCRdb's copy, which holds only in-frame ones; the method was immunoSEQ multiplex PCR. The sample carries under 80,000 clones, 80% to 95% recorded once. Trimming stripped 3 bases from V and 0 bases from J, with 6 bases between. CDR3 length: 14 residues. The germline V gene encodes CDR1 SGHNT and CDR2 YYREEE (reference sequence). This receptor was taken from a female donor in good health, enrolled as a control in a pregnancy study. The sample was peripheral blood, taken after pregnancy. V is TRBV5-4 and J is TRBJ1-4; D gene ambiguous. The CDR3 protein is CASSSEATNEKLFF. The DNA of the CDR3 is TGTGCCAGCAGCTCGGAGGCAACTAATGAAAAACTGTTTTTT.